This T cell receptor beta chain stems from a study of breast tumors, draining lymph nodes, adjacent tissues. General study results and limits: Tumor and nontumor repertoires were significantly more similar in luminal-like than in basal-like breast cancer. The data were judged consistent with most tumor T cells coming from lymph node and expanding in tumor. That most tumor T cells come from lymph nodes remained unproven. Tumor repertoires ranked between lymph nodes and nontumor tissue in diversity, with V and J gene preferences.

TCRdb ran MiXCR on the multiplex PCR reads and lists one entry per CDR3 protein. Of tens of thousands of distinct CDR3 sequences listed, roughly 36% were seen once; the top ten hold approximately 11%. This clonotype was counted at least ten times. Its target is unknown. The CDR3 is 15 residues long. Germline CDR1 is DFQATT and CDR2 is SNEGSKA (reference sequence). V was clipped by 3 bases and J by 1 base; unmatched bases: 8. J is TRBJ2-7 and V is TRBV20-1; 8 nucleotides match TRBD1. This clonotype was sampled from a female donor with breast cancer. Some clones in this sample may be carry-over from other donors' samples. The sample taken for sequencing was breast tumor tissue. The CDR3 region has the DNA TGCAGTGCTAGGTCCGGGACAGGTGGTTCCTACGAGCAGTACTTC. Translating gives CSARSGTGGSYEQYF.